This T cell receptor beta chain was identified in a study of control samples from healthy donors and cancer patients. Assay used: immunoSEQ multiplex PCR; TCRdb lists only in-frame clones, some missing. The repertoire holds around 170,000 clones, with roughly nine tenths as singletons. Trimming cost V 0 bases and J 7 bases, with 9 bases left between them. This CDR3 has 13 amino acids. CDR1 is SGDLS, CDR2 YYNGEE, per germline. The genes are TRBV9 and TRBJ2-3; D is unresolved. This clonotype was sampled from a woman aged 25 to 39 in good health. The specimen was blood. The CDR3 DNA sequence: TGTGCCAGCAGCGTAGCTCTTGGGAATACGCAGTATTTT. Its translation: CASSVALGNTQYF.